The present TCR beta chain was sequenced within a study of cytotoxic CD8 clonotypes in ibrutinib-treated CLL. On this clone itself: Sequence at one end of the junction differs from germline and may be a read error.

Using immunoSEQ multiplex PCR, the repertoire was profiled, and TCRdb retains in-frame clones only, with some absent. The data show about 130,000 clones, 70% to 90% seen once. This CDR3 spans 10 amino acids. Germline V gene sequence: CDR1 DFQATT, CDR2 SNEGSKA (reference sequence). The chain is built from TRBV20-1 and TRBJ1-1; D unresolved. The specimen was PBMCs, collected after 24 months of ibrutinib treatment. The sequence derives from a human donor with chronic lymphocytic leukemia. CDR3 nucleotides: TGCAGTGCTAGAGAGCGCCGGGCTTCCTTT. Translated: CSARERRASF.